The rows below give T cell receptor beta chains drawn from one sample of a study of technical replicates of blood from four donors. Some clones are missing from TCRdb's copy, which holds only in-frame ones; the method was immunoSEQ multiplex PCR. The sample records roughly 60,000 clones, roughly 95% being singletons. The sequencing input was PBMCs. Receptors originate from a human donor in good health. Some clones in this sample may be carry-over from other donors' samples. Each CDR3 is given with its conserved first and last residue. D genes are given only for firm matches. Expanded clones are given a class, and other clones once, few, many or no size at all.

TRBV7-2	-	-	TRBJ1-6	TGTGCCAGCAGCATTGAGGGACAAATGAATTCACCCCTCCACTTT	CASSIEGQMNSPLHF
TRBV18	TRBD1	-	TRBJ2-2	TGTGCCAGCTCACCTCGACAGGGGGCGATGGGAACCGGGGAGCTGTTTTTT	CASSPRQGAMGTGELFF
TRBV7-9	-	-	TRBJ1-4	TGTGCCAGCAGCTTAGGGCCGACAGGTCTTAATGAAAAACTGTTTTTT	CASSLGPTGLNEKLFF
TRBV7-9	-	once	TRBJ2-1	TGTGCCAGCAGCTTAGCGAGACTCCTCACCAATGAGCAGTTCTTC	CASSLARLLTNEQFF
TRBV27	TRBD1	-	TRBJ1-5	TGTGCCAGCAGTTTCGACAGGGGGAGTCAGCCCCAGCATTTT	CASSFDRGSQPQHF
TRBV5-1	TRBD1	-	TRBJ2-7	TGCGCCAGCAGCTCAGGACAGGTACCTGGCGAGCAGTACTTC	CASSSGQVPGEQYF
TRBV11-2	TRBD2	-	TRBJ2-3	TGTGCCAGCAGCGAGGGGGGACTAGCGGGAGCCACAGATACGCAGTATTTT	CASSEGGLAGATDTQYF
TRBV10-3	TRBD1	-	TRBJ2-3	TGTGCCATCAGAGGGACAGGAAGCACAGATACGCAGTATTTT	CAIRGTGSTDTQYF
TRBV5-6	-	-	TRBJ2-7	TGTGCCAGCAGCTTCCTACAGGGGAGGTTCTACGAGCAGTACTTC	CASSFLQGRFYEQYF
TRBV19	-	-	TRBJ1-1	TGTGCCAGTAGGGAGGTGTTGGGCACTGAAGCTTTCTTT	CASREVLGTEAFF
TRBV4-1	-	-	TRBJ1-2	TGCGCCAGCAGCCAAGGACAGGTTAACTATGGCTACACCTTC	CASSQGQVNYGYTF
TRBV6-5	TRBD2	-	TRBJ2-7	TGTGCCAGCAGTTTATCCGGGAGGGACGAGCAGTACTTC	CASSLSGRDEQYF
TRBV6-5	-	-	TRBJ2-3	TGTGCCAGCAGCCACAGGGCTGGAGATACGCAGTATTTT	CASSHRAGDTQYF
TRBV6-1	-	-	TRBJ1-1	TGTGCCAGCAGTGATCCATTCAGGGTCGTGAACACTGAAGCTTTCTTT	CASSDPFRVVNTEAFF
TRBV10-3	-	-	TRBJ2-7	TGTGCCACAAAGGGCCAGGGAACCTACGAGCAGTACTTC	CATKGQGTYEQYF
TRBV19	TRBD1	-	TRBJ1-1	TGTGCCAGTAGAGCGACAGGGGTAATCACTGAAGCTTTCTTT	CASRATGVITEAFF
TRBV2	TRBD2	-	TRBJ2-3	TGTGCCAGCAGGACAGGACTAGCGGTAAACACAGATACGCAGTATTTT	CASRTGLAVNTDTQYF
TRBV2	-	-	TRBJ1-1	TGTGCCAGCAGTGAAACCCGGGAGAATGAAGCTTTCTTT	CASSETRENEAFF
TRBV7-9	TRBD1	once	TRBJ1-6	TGTGCCAGCATGGGACAGGGGGTATGGGGGGAACCCCTCCACTTT	CASMGQGVWGEPLHF
TRBV30	TRBD2	-	TRBJ2-1	TGTGCCTGGAGTGCAATCCTAGCGGGAGGGCCAAAATATGAGCAGTTCTTC	CAWSAILAGGPKYEQFF
TRBV14	TRBD1	-	TRBJ1-1	TGTGCCAGCAGCCAAGATAGGGTAGGGACAGGGTTCGGGAACACTGAAGCTTTCTTT	CASSQDRVGTGFGNTEAFF
TRBV7-2	-	-	TRBJ2-5	TGTGCCAGCAGCTTAGGGCAGTCGGGGGGCGGACAAGAGACCCAGTACTTC	CASSLGQSGGGQETQYF
TRBV15	TRBD1	-	TRBJ2-2	TGTGCCACCAGTGGGACAGGGAACACCGGGGAGCTGTTTTTT	CATSGTGNTGELFF
TRBV6-1	TRBD2	-	TRBJ2-3	TGTGCCAGCAGTGAAGAGGCTAGCGGGGGGTACACAGATACGCAGTATTTT	CASSEEASGGYTDTQYF
TRBV7-9	-	-	TRBJ2-1	TGTGCCAGCAGCTTAGTCGGGGCGGCAGGCGGGAAGCAGTTCTTC	CASSLVGAAGGKQFF
TRBV4-3	TRBD1	-	TRBJ2-5	TGCGCCAGCAGCCAAGAAAGGGGGCCGGGGACCCAGTACTTC	CASSQERGPGTQYF
TRBV5-6	TRBD2	-	TRBJ2-2	TGTGCCAGCAGCGACGGGGGGGCCAGGACCGGGGAGCTGTTTTTT	CASSDGGARTGELFF
TRBV6-5	-	-	TRBJ2-4	TGTGCCAGCAGTTACGGTAGGGGCCCGGCCAAAAACATTCAGTACTTC	CASSYGRGPAKNIQYF
TRBV21-1	-	-	TRBJ2-5	TGTGCCAGCAGCAAAGAGGAAGGGACAGGGGGCGAAGTACAAGAGACCCAGTACTTC	CASSKEEGTGGEVQETQYF
TRBV30	TRBD2	-	TRBJ2-7	TGTGCCTGGAGCGGGGGGTGGATTCGGTACTTC	CAWSGGWIRYF
TRBV4-2	-	-	TRBJ2-2	TGTGCCAGCAGCCGACCCGCCGGGGGCACCGGGGAGCTGTTTTTT	CASSRPAGGTGELFF
TRBV18	-	-	TRBJ1-1	TGTGCCAGCTCACCAGGGACACCTTTAGTTAACACTGAAGCTTTCTTT	CASSPGTPLVNTEAFF
TRBV7-2	-	-	TRBJ2-3	TGTGCCAGCAGCGTCGGACAACTCGATACGCAGTATTTT	CASSVGQLDTQYF
TRBV7-2	-	-	TRBJ2-5	TGTGCCAGCAGCTTAGTCGGGGCAGGGGTCCAAGAGACCCAGTACTTC	CASSLVGAGVQETQYF
TRBV11-3	TRBD1	-	TRBJ1-5	TGTGCCAGCAGCCGGGACAGGGGGAATCAGCCCCAGCATTTT	CASSRDRGNQPQHF
TRBV19	-	-	TRBJ1-2	TGTGCCAGTACACCCCCGGGCGAGGGGGGGGGTAACTATGGCTACACCTTC	CASTPPGEGGGNYGYTF
TRBV7-8	TRBD1	-	TRBJ2-7	TGTGCCAGCAGCTTAGGGGACAGGGTTGCCGAGCAGTACTTC	CASSLGDRVAEQYF
TRBV4-1	TRBD1	-	TRBJ1-2	TGCGCCAGCAGCCAAGAACAGGGGGCAGGCTATGGCTACACCTTC	CASSQEQGAGYGYTF
TRBV6-5	-	-	TRBJ1-2	TGTGCCAGCAGTTACCAGCAGGCGGGGGGCCATGGCTACACCTTC	CASSYQQAGGHGYTF
TRBV19	-	-	TRBJ1-1	TGTGCCAGTAGTATTAGATCCCAGGGCGCCACTGAAGCTTTCTTT	CASSIRSQGATEAFF
TRBV19	TRBD1	-	TRBJ1-2	TGTGCCAGTAGGCGGGACAGGGATGACTATGGCTACACCTTC	CASRRDRDDYGYTF
TRBV19	TRBD1	-	TRBJ1-6	TGTGCCACCGGACAGGGCAATTCACCCCTCCACTTT	CATGQGNSPLHF
TRBV7-6	-	-	TRBJ2-5	TGTGCCAGCAGCTTAGGTGCCGGTGGGACCCAGTACTTC	CASSLGAGGTQYF
TRBV29-1	-	-	TRBJ2-7	TGCAGCGTTGAAGCCCGCGGGACCTACGAGCAGTACTTC	CSVEARGTYEQYF
TRBV19	-	-	TRBJ1-3	TGTGCCAGTAGTATGGGGCTCGGATTATCTGGAAACACCATATATTTT	CASSMGLGLSGNTIYF
TRBV12-5	-	-	TRBJ1-1	TGTGCTAGTGGCCCGGACTGGATGAACACTGAAGCTTTCTTT	CASGPDWMNTEAFF
TRBV5-1	-	-	TRBJ1-1	TGCGCCAGCAGCTGGAAACAGGGACACACTGAAGCTTTCTTT	CASSWKQGHTEAFF
TRBV19	-	-	TRBJ1-2	TGTGCCAGTAGTGACCAGGGGAGTGGCTACACCTTC	CASSDQGSGYTF
TRBV5-6	TRBD1	-	TRBJ2-7	TGTGCCAGCAGCTTTGACAGGGTCGAGCAGTACTTC	CASSFDRVEQYF
TRBV7-9	TRBD2	once	TRBJ2-3	TGTGCCAGCAGTGACGGGACTAGCGGGAGGGGGTATACGCAGTATTTT	CASSDGTSGRGYTQYF
TRBV5-1	TRBD2	-	TRBJ2-7	TGCGCCAGCAGCTTGGCCTTGGGACTAGCTGGCGAGCAGTACTTC	CASSLALGLAGEQYF
TRBV6-6	-	-	TRBJ2-2	TGTGCCAGCAGAGGGGAAGGCGGGGAGCTGTTTTTT	CASRGEGGELFF
TRBV6-1	TRBD1	-	TRBJ1-2	TGTGCCAGCAGACTACAGGGACAGGGCTATGGCTACACCTTC	CASRLQGQGYGYTF
TRBV4-3	TRBD1	once	TRBJ2-2	TGCGCCAGCAGCGAAGACAGGGTTAACACCGGGGAGCTGTTTTTT	CASSEDRVNTGELFF
TRBV7-9	TRBD2	-	TRBJ2-2	TGTGCCAGCAGCTTAGAAGGTAGCGGGAGAGTCTCCGGGGAGCTGTTTTTT	CASSLEGSGRVSGELFF
TRBV6-1	-	-	TRBJ2-3	TGTGCCAGCAGTGGCACAGGGCCCCGAGGGGGTACGCAGTATTTT	CASSGTGPRGGTQYF